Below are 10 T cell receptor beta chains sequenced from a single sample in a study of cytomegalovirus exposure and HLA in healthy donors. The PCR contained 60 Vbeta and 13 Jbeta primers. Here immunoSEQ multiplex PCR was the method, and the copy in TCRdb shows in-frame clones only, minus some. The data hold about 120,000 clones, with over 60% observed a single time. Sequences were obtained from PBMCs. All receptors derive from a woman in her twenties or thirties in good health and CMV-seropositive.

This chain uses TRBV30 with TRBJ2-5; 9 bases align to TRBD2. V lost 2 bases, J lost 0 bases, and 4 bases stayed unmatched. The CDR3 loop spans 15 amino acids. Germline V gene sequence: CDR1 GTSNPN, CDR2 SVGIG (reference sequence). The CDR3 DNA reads TGTGCCTGGAGTAAGGCGGGGGGGTACCAAGAGACCCAGTACTTC. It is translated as CAWSKAGGYQETQYF.

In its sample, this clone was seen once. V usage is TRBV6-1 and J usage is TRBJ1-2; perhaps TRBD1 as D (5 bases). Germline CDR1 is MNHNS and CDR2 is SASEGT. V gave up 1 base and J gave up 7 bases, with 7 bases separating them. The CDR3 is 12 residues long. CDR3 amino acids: CASSEVGAGYTF. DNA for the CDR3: TGTGCCAGCAGTGAAGTAGGGGCTGGCTACACCTTC.

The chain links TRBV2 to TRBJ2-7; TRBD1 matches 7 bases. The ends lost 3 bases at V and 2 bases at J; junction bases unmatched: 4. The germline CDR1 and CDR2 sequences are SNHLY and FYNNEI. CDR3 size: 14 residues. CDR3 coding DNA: TGTGCCAGCAGTGAGAGGACAGGAACCTACGAGCAGTACTTC. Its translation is CASSERTGTYEQYF.

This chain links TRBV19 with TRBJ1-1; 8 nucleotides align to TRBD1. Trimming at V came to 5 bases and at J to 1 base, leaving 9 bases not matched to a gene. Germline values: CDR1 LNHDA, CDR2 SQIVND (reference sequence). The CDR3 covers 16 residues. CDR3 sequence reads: CASSAVQGGQNTEAFF. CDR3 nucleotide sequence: TGTGCCAGTAGTGCAGTACAGGGGGGACAGAACACTGAAGCTTTCTTT. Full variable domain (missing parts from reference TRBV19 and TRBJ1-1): DGGITQSPKYLFRKEGQNVTLSCEQNLNHDAMYWYRQDPGQGLRLIYYSQIVNDFQKGDIAEGYSVSREKKESFPLTVTSAQKNPTAFYLCASSAVQGGQNTEAFFGQGTRLTVV.

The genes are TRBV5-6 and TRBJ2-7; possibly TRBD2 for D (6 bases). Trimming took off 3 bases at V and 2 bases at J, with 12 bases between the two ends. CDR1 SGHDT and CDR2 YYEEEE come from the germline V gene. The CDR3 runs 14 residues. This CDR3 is CASSYYGGPYEQYF. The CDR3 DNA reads TGTGCCAGCAGCTACTACGGGGGACCCTACGAGCAGTACTTC. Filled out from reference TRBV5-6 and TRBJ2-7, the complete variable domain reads DAGVTQSPTHLIKTRGQQVTLRCSPKSGHDTVSWYQQALGQGPQFIFQYYEEEERQRGNFPDRFSGHQFPNYSSELNVNALLLGDSALYLCASSYYGGPYEQYFGPGTRLTVT.

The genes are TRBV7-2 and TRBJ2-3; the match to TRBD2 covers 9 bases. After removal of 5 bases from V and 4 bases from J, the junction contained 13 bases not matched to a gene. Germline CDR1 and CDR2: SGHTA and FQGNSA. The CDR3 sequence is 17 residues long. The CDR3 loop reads CASSRGGAGGGADTQYF. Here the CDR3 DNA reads TGTGCCAGCAGCCGGGGGGGAGCGGGGGGCGGCGCAGATACGCAGTATTTT.

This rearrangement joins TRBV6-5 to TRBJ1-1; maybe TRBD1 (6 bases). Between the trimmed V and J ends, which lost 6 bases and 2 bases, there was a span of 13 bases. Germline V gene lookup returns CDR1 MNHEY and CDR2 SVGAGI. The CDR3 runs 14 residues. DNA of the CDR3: TGTGCCAGCAGCACAGGGTTAAGAAACACTGAAGCTTTCTTT. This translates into CASSTGLRNTEAFF.

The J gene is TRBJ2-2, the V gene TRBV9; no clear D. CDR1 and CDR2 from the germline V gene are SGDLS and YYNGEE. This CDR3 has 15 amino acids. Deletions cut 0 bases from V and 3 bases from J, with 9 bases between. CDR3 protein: CASSVARQHTGELFF. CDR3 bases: TGTGCCAGCAGCGTAGCTAGGCAGCACACCGGGGAGCTGTTTTTT.

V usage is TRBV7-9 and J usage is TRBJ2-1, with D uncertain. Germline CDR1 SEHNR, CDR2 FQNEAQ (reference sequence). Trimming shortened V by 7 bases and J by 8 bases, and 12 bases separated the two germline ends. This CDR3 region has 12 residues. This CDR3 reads CASMIGWDEQFF. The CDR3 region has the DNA TGTGCCAGCATGATCGGGTGGGATGAGCAGTTCTTC.

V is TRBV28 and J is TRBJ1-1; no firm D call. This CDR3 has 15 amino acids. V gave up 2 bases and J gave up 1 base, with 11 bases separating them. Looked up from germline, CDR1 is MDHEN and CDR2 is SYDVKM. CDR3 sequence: CASSLVPGWNTEAFF. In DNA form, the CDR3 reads TGTGCCAGCAGTTTAGTGCCAGGCTGGAACACTGAAGCTTTCTTT.